A selection of T cell receptor beta chains follows, all from one sample in a study of spatial heterogeneity in lung cancer. TCRdb fed the 5' RACE reads into MiXCR, producing one record per CDR3 protein. In the table there are some 87,000 distinct CDR3 sequences, around 9% of which are singletons. The material sequenced was PBMCs, taken at surgery. These receptors originate from a male donor with early-stage non-small cell lung cancer. CDR3s include the opening cysteine and the closing phenylalanine or tryptophan. A D gene is named only where the DNA matches it firmly. The listing skips clone size in some rows; elsewhere it reads once, few, many or a size class.

TRBJ2-5,TRBV5-1,.,TRBD2,TGCGCCAGCAGCGGGAATAGCGGGGAAGAGACCCAGTACTTC,CASSGNSGEETQYF
TRBJ2-1,TRBV7-3,few,.,TGTGCCAGCAGCCGACTAGTTGGCGATGAGCAGTTCTTC,CASSRLVGDEQFF
TRBJ1-1,TRBV10-3,.,.,TGTGCCACCCGCACCTTTGGAAGTGGCTACACTGAAGCTTTCTTT,CATRTFGSGYTEAFF
TRBJ2-5,TRBV29-1,few,TRBD1,TGCAGCGTTCTCACTTGGACAGGGCAAGAGACCCAGTACTTC,CSVLTWTGQETQYF
TRBJ2-7,TRBV19,many,TRBD1,TGTGCCAGTAGTAATCCAGGGGGCGACGAGCAGTACTTC,CASSNPGGDEQYF
TRBJ1-1,TRBV11-2,many,.,TGTGCCAGCAGCCCGGGGACAACGAACACTGAAGCTTTCTTT,CASSPGTTNTEAFF
TRBJ2-3,TRBV24-1,few,TRBD1,TGTGCCACCAGTGAACAAACGAGGACAGGGGGTCCTACGCAGTATTTT,CATSEQTRTGGPTQYF
TRBJ2-7,TRBV6-5,many,TRBD2,TGTGCCAGCAGTTACGCTAGCGGGAGGGCCTACGAGCAGTACTTC,CASSYASGRAYEQYF
TRBJ2-1,TRBV7-2,many,TRBD2,TGTGCCAGCAGTATCAGTAGCGGGGGGCGTCCCTCCTACAATGAGCAGTTCTTC,CASSISSGGRPSYNEQFF
TRBJ1-5,TRBV29-1,.,.,TGCAGCGTTTTGATGAGTAGCAATCAGCCCCAGCATTTT,CSVLMSSNQPQHF
TRBJ2-1,TRBV7-8,many,.,TGTGCCAGCAGCTTAGGATTGAGGGGCGATGAGCAGTTCTTC,CASSLGLRGDEQFF
TRBJ2-2,TRBV5-1,few,.,TGCGCCAGCAGTCTTATTAGCGGAACCACCGGGGAGCTGTTTTTT,CASSLISGTTGELFF
TRBJ2-7,TRBV4-2,.,TRBD2,TGTGCCAGCAGCCAAGACAGGACTAGCGGACCCTACGAGCAGTACTTC,CASSQDRTSGPYEQYF
TRBJ2-5,TRBV2,few,TRBD2,TGTGCCAGCATACCGGGACTAGCGGGAGGAGAGACCCAGTACTTC,CASIPGLAGGETQYF
TRBJ2-3,TRBV14,few,.,TGTGCCAGCAGCCAAAGGAATCGTAACTTTGTCAGCACAGATACGCAGTATTTT,CASSQRNRNFVSTDTQYF
TRBJ2-2,TRBV10-3,many,.,TGTGCCATCAGTGAGCTAGAAGGGGAGCTGTTTTTT,CAISELEGELFF
TRBJ2-1,TRBV12-3/TRBV12-4,.,.,TGTGCCAGCAGTTTATCGAACTTTCAGTTCTTC,CASSLSNFQFF
TRBJ1-6,TRBV5-1,.,TRBD1,TGCGCCAGCAGCCCGGACCTACAGGGGGCAGGATCACCCCTCCACTTT,CASSPDLQGAGSPLHF
TRBJ2-7,TRBV20-1,few,.,TGCAGTGCTAGAGGAGAGGGCTACGAGCAGTACTTC,CSARGEGYEQYF
TRBJ2-7,TRBV7-9,few,TRBD1,TGTGCCAGCAGCCGGGACAGGGGTGCCTTCTACGAGCAGTACTTC,CASSRDRGAFYEQYF
TRBJ1-5,TRBV28,few,.,TGTGCCAGTCTTTTAGGTTCCCGGGTGATCAATCAGCCCCAGCATTTT,CASLLGSRVINQPQHF
TRBJ1-2,TRBV28,.,.,TGTGCCAGCAGTTTATTAGCACAGGGTTCCGCCAGCTATGGCTACACCTTC,CASSLLAQGSASYGYTF
TRBJ2-4,TRBV6-6,.,.,TGTGCCAGCAGTTTAAGGGGGGGACAAAACATTCAGTACTTC,CASSLRGGQNIQYF
TRBJ1-1,TRBV5-1,.,TRBD1,TGCGCCAGCAGCTTGACCGGGACAGGGGAAGCTTTCTTT,CASSLTGTGEAFF
TRBJ2-2,TRBV28,once,TRBD2,TGTGCCGGTGGACTAGCGGGAGGTGTCGGGGAGCTGTTTTTT,CAGGLAGGVGELFF
TRBJ2-5,TRBV6-5,few,TRBD2,TGTGCCAGCACCCGCTATGGTAGCGGGGTCCAAGAGACCCAGTACTTC,CASTRYGSGVQETQYF
TRBJ2-3,TRBV5-1,.,TRBD2,TGCGCCAGCAGCCTCTCGGGGCGGGGGGGCTGGCAGTATTTT,CASSLSGRGGWQYF
TRBJ1-4,TRBV20-1,many,TRBD1,TGCAGTGCCCCCCCCGGACAGGGCGGAAAACTGTTTTTT,CSAPPGQGGKLFF
TRBJ2-1,TRBV12-3/TRBV12-4,.,.,TGTGCCAGCAGTTTGGGCCAGCCCGGGGGTGATGAGCAGTTCTTC,CASSLGQPGGDEQFF
TRBJ2-3,TRBV3-1,many,.,TGTGCCAGCAGCCTCCGGGGCACAGATACGCAGTATTTT,CASSLRGTDTQYF
TRBJ1-3,TRBV2,.,.,TGTGCCAGCAGTGAAGTATCCGTTGGAAACACCATATATTTT,CASSEVSVGNTIYF
TRBJ2-5,TRBV20-1,many,TRBD2,TGCAGTGCTAGAGTGTCTAGCGGGATGTACCAAGAGACCCAGTACTTC,CSARVSSGMYQETQYF
TRBJ2-7,TRBV18,few,TRBD2,TGTGCCAGCTCCCAGACTAGCGCAACCTACGAGCAGTACTTC,CASSQTSATYEQYF
TRBJ2-3,TRBV3-1,.,.,TGTGCCAGCAGCGACCCTTCAGATACGCAGTATTTT,CASSDPSDTQYF
TRBJ2-7,TRBV5-1,few,.,TGCGCCAGCAGCTTTCAGGGGATCGCGGCCGAGCAGTACTTC,CASSFQGIAAEQYF
TRBJ2-4,TRBV5-4,many,TRBD1,TGTGCCAGCAGCCCGCCGGGACAGGGTGAGACCAAAAACATTCAGTACTTC,CASSPPGQGETKNIQYF
TRBJ1-2,TRBV2,.,.,TGTGCCAGCAAAGGGGCGGGCTATGGCTACACCTTC,CASKGAGYGYTF
TRBJ1-5,TRBV6-5,.,.,TGTGCCAGCAGTTCCCAGGCTTTCAATCAGCCCCAGCATTTT,CASSSQAFNQPQHF
TRBJ2-3,TRBV7-8,many,.,TGTGCCAGCAGCTTAGACGACCGCGGACCCGTCACAGATACGCAGTATTTT,CASSLDDRGPVTDTQYF
TRBJ1-2,TRBV6-1,.,.,TGTGCCAGCAGTGAACGGTCCCCTAATCGCTATGGCTACACCTTC,CASSERSPNRYGYTF
TRBJ1-5,TRBV19,few,TRBD1,TGTGCCAGTATAGGGACAGGGAGTAATCAGCCCCAGCATTTT,CASIGTGSNQPQHF
TRBJ2-1,TRBV7-2,few,.,TGTGCCAGCAGCTTAGCTGCGTCTAGCTATGAGCAGTTCTTC,CASSLAASSYEQFF
TRBJ2-7,TRBV5-1,few,TRBD1,TGCGCCAGCAGCGCGGCGACCGGACAGGGTTCGTACGAGCAGTACTTC,CASSAATGQGSYEQYF
TRBJ1-1,TRBV2,.,.,TGTGCCAGCAGTGAATCAGGGCGGAACACTGAAGCTTTCTTT,CASSESGRNTEAFF
TRBJ2-7,TRBV29-1,.,.,TGCAGCGCCGGGGATTCCTACGAGCAGTACTTC,CSAGDSYEQYF
TRBJ2-2,TRBV7-9,.,.,TGTGCCAGCAGCTTCCAGCCCACGGGCACCGGGGAGCTGTTTTTT,CASSFQPTGTGELFF
TRBJ1-5,TRBV19,few,TRBD1,TGTGCCAGTACCCTTTTGTACAGGGGGTACGATCAGCCCCAGCATTTT,CASTLLYRGYDQPQHF
TRBJ2-7,TRBV10-3,.,TRBD1,TGTGCCATCAGTGAGAGGTACCCCGACAGGGCCTTGGACGAGCAGTACTTC,CAISERYPDRALDEQYF
TRBJ2-2,TRBV5-1,.,.,TGCGCCAGCAGCTACGGGACTCGGGAGAACACCGGGAAGCTGTTTTTT,CASSYGTRENTGKLFF
TRBJ1-2,TRBV12-3/TRBV12-4,.,.,TGTGCCAGCACCCCGGACAAGGTTAATGGCTACACCTTC,CASTPDKVNGYTF
TRBJ2-7,TRBV28,many,TRBD2,TGTGCCAGCAGTTGGGGGGGCTACGAGCAGTACTTC,CASSWGGYEQYF
TRBJ1-1,TRBV6-2/TRBV6-3,few,.,TGTGCCAGCAGTTTCGGCAGCTACACTGAAGCTTTCTTT,CASSFGSYTEAFF